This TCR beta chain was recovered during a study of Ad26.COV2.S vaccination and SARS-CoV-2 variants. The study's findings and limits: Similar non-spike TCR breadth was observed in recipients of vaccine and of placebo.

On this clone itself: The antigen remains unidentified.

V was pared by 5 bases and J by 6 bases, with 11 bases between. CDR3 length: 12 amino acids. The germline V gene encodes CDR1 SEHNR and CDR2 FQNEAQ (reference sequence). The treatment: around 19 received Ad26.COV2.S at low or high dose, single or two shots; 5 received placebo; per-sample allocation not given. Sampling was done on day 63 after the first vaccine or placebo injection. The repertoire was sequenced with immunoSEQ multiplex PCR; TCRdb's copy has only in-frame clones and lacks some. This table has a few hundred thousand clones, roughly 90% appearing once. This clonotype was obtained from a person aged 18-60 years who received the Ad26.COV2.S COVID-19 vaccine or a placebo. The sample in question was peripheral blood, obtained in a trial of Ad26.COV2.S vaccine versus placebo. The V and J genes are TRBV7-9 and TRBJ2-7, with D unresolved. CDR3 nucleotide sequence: TGTGCCAGCAGCACGTACAAGGGCGAGCAGTACTTC. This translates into CASSTYKGEQYF.